The clone carrying this T cell receptor (beta chain) was found a few times. The CDR3 sequence is 15 residues long. Trimming left V 8 bases short and J 3 bases short, with 17 bases between. CDR1 and CDR2 (germline): MDHEN, SYDVKM. These data are taken from a study of beta chain features in type 1 diabetes. What was sequenced were expressed TCRB transcripts, since all of the isolated RNA had been reverse transcribed. Repertoires were generated with immunoSEQ multiplex PCR, while TCRdb's copy carries only in-frame clones and drops some. The sample has 620,000 or so clones; around 15% are singletons. Material: naive CD4+ T cells from blood. The J gene is TRBJ1-5, the V gene TRBV28, with D possibly TRBD1 on 6 matching bases. This TCR derives from a man between 18 and 29 years old in good health. DNA for the CDR3: TGTGCCAGCCTCGTGAGGACAGCGCACAATCAGCCCCAGCATTTT. Amino acid sequence: CASLVRTAHNQPQHF.